The source of this T cell receptor (beta chain) is a study of shared clonotypes between healthy human individuals. Data came from immunoSEQ multiplex PCR; TCRdb stores just in-frame clones and leaves some out. This repertoire shows 550,000 to 800,000 clones, 90% found once; its top ten account for 30% to 40%. This clone was observed once. From germline, CDR1 is GTSNPN and CDR2 SVGIG (reference sequence). V dropped 1 base and J dropped 8 bases, with 15 bases sitting between them. This CDR3 spans 14 amino acids. V is TRBV30 and J is TRBJ2-1, with D tentatively TRBD1 (6 bases). The sequenced material came from memory CD8+ T cells from PBMCs. The subset is: CD45RO+ cells pooled with CCR7-negative TemRA cells. The receptor was isolated from a man aged 18 to 30 in good health. Some clones in this sample may be carry-over from other donors' samples. As DNA, the CDR3 is TGTGCCTGGAGTGAACAGGGCAGTTGGTATGAGCAGTTCTTC. It is translated as CAWSEQGSWYEQFF.